Following are 29 T cell receptor beta chains from one sample sequenced in a study of cytomegalovirus exposure and HLA in healthy donors. Primers for the PCR totalled 60 Vbeta and 13 Jbeta. The repertoire was sequenced with immunoSEQ multiplex PCR; TCRdb's copy has only in-frame clones and lacks some. Counted here are around 220,000 clones, approximately 80% occurring once; the ten biggest clones make up just over 1.4%. Sequencing was done on a sample of PBMCs. The receptors were sampled from a girl between 5 and 17 years old in good health and CMV-seronegative.

The gene calls are TRBV5-1 and TRBJ1-1; 7 positions agree with TRBD1. CDR3 length: 15 amino acids. V gave up 4 bases and J gave up 0 bases; unmatched junction bases: 6. The germline gives CDR1 SGHRS, CDR2 YFSETQ. Here the CDR3 reads CASSPRQGMNTEAFF. CDR3 bases: TGCGCCAGCAGCCCTAGACAGGGAATGAACACTGAAGCTTTCTTT.

The chain combines TRBV28 with TRBJ2-7, with TRBD1 identical over 10 bases. Per the germline V gene, CDR1 is MDHEN and CDR2 is SYDVKM. The junction had 2 bases not matched to a gene; V was cut back by 1 base and J by 2 bases. This CDR3 is built from 15 residues. The CDR3 coding sequence is TGTGCCAGCAGTTTATTGGGGACAGGGGCCTACGAGCAGTACTTC. It encodes CASSLLGTGAYEQYF.

The chain combines TRBV5-4 with TRBJ2-1; the D gene is possibly TRBD2 (7 bases). CDR3 length: 16 residues. Trimming removed 5 bases at V and 2 bases at J, with 17 bases between. Germline-derived CDR1 and CDR2 are SGHNT and YYREEE (reference sequence). DNA of the CDR3: TGTGCCAGCAGTCCCGGGGGGCCCCGAACCTACAATGAGCAGTTCTTC. This sequence encodes CASSPGGPRTYNEQFF. Full variable domain (outside the CDR3, taken from reference TRBV5-4 and TRBJ2-1): ETGVTQSPTHLIKTRGQQVTLRCSSQSGHNTVSWYQQALGQGPQFIFQYYREEENGRGNFPPRFSGLQFPNYSSELNVNALELDDSALYLCASSPGGPRTYNEQFFGPGTRLTVL.

The chain carries TRBV30 and TRBJ2-7; TRBD1 might be the D (6 bases). V was trimmed by 8 bases and J by 3 bases, leaving 23 bases between them. This CDR3 comprises 15 residues. The germline V gene encodes CDR1 GTSNPN and CDR2 SVGIG (reference sequence). As DNA, the CDR3 is TGTGCCCGGACCGTACCAGAAACAGGGATCTACGAGCAGTACTTC. It encodes CARTVPETGIYEQYF.

The rearrangement uses TRBV11-2 and TRBJ1-1, with D unclear. Trimming pared 2 bases from V and 2 bases from J, leaving 12 bases between. This CDR3 has 15 amino acids. Germline assignment: CDR1 SGHAT and CDR2 FQNNGV. CDR3 region: CASSLMMQVNTEAFF. The CDR3 nucleotides read TGTGCCAGCAGCTTAATGATGCAGGTTAACACTGAAGCTTTCTTT.

The genes are TRBV28 and TRBJ1-5; D call uncertain. The CDR3 consists of 12 residues. Germline V gene lookup returns CDR1 MDHEN and CDR2 SYDVKM. V gave up 8 bases and J gave up 6 bases, with 11 bases separating them. The CDR3 spells CASAGGVQPQHF. The CDR3 DNA reads TGTGCCAGCGCCGGCGGGGTTCAGCCCCAGCATTTT.

The chain employs TRBV19 and TRBJ2-7; TRBD1 agrees at 8 bases. Germline V lookup: CDR1 LNHDA, CDR2 SQIVND (reference sequence). This CDR3 comprises 15 residues. V trimming: 3 bases; J trimming: 2 bases; junction bases outside the gene matches: 6. This chain's CDR3 is CASSIRQGRTYEQYF. As DNA, the CDR3 is TGTGCCAGTAGTATTAGACAGGGGCGAACCTACGAGCAGTACTTC. Full variable domain (remainder filled in from reference TRBV19 and TRBJ2-7): DGGITQSPKYLFRKEGQNVTLSCEQNLNHDAMYWYRQDPGQGLRLIYYSQIVNDFQKGDIAEGYSVSREKKESFPLTVTSAQKNPTAFYLCASSIRQGRTYEQYFGPGTRLTVT.

This clone was seen a single time. The chain combines TRBV11-3 with TRBJ2-3, with D tentatively TRBD2 (6 bases). V lost 5 bases to trimming and J lost 5 bases, with 14 bases between them. CDR1 SGHNT and CDR2 YENEEA come from the germline V gene. The CDR3 is made up of 14 amino acids. The CDR3 DNA follows: TGTGCCAGCAGCGCGGGACTCGGAGGAGATACGCAGTATTTT. Its protein is CASSAGLGGDTQYF. Full variable domain (rest looked up from reference TRBV11-3 and TRBJ2-3): EAGVVQSPRYKIIEKKQPVAFWCNPISGHNTLYWYLQNLGQGPELLIRYENEEAVDDSQLPKDRFSAERLKGVDSTLKIQPAELGDSAVYLCASSAGLGGDTQYFGPGTRLTVL.

The CDR3 DNA reads TGTGCCAGTCGACAGGAAACCCTCCACTTT. This encodes CASRQETLHF. This chain links TRBV28 with TRBJ1-6, with D possibly being TRBD1 (6 bases). CDR3 length: 10 amino acids. Per germline, CDR1 MDHEN and CDR2 SYDVKM. V lost 9 bases, J lost 14 bases, and 11 bases lay in between.

This chain joins TRBV4-1 and TRBJ1-2; D unclear. V gave up 0 bases and J gave up 3 bases, with 14 bases separating them. Germline V gene lookup returns CDR1 MGHRA and CDR2 YSYEKL. This CDR3 has 16 residues. The CDR3 spells CASSQDFPFPDYGYTF. CDR3 DNA sequence: TGCGCCAGCAGCCAAGATTTCCCGTTCCCCGACTATGGCTACACCTTC.

The genes are TRBV9 and TRBJ2-5, with D maybe TRBD2 (5 bases). V lost 3 bases and J 5 bases, leaving 11 bases between the germline ends. CDR1 and CDR2 (germline): SGDLS, YYNGEE. The CDR3 is made up of 13 amino acids. CDR3 in DNA: TGTGCCAGCAGCGCAGAGGGTTGGGAGACCCAGTACTTC. The encoded protein is CASSAEGWETQYF.

This clone has more than one count but fewer than ten. This chain joins TRBV27 and TRBJ1-4; D unresolved. The CDR3 sequence is 13 residues long. Germline V gene data show CDR1 as MNHEY and CDR2 as SMNVEV (reference sequence). The V end was cut by 0 bases, the J end by 5 bases, with 4 bases between. The CDR3 nucleotides are TGTGCCAGCAGTTTATCTCGGAATGAAAAACTGTTTTTT. Protein: CASSLSRNEKLFF.

In its sample, this clone was seen a few times. V is TRBV4-1 and J is TRBJ1-3, with D maybe TRBD1 (5 bases). Germline CDR1 reads MGHRA; CDR2 reads YSYEKL. V lost 1 base and J lost 0, with 13 bases in between. The CDR3 is 17 residues long. The CDR3 region is CASSQAGILHSGNTIYF. The CDR3 nucleotides are TGCGCCAGCAGCCAAGCAGGGATCCTCCACTCTGGAAACACCATATATTTT.

The chain is built from TRBV28 and TRBJ1-2, with D hard to call. The ends were cut back, 4 bases at V and 1 base at J, with 13 bases in the middle. Germline V CDR1 and CDR2: MDHEN, SYDVKM. The CDR3 sequence is 15 residues long. CDR3 sequence: CASSYIQMNNYGYTF. For the CDR3, the DNA is TGTGCCAGCAGTTATATCCAGATGAATAACTATGGCTACACCTTC.

This chain uses TRBV4-1 with TRBJ2-7; D is ambiguous. The germline gives CDR1 MGHRA, CDR2 YSYEKL. Trimming removed 4 bases from V and 0 bases from J, with 10 bases in between. The CDR3 runs to 14 residues. The CDR3 sequence is CASSLQPNSYEQYF. For the CDR3, the DNA is TGCGCCAGCAGCCTACAACCGAACTCCTACGAGCAGTACTTC.

The V gene is TRBV2, the J gene TRBJ1-4, with 8 bases lining up with TRBD1. Germline CDR1 and CDR2: SNHLY and FYNNEI. The CDR3 has 13 residues. J gave up 8 bases and V 6 bases, and 5 bases lay outside the gene matches. The CDR3, as DNA: TGTGCCAGCAGACTACAGGGGGGCGAAAAACTGTTTTTT. Its translation is CASRLQGGEKLFF.

The table lists this clone with a count of one. V and J are TRBV6-1 and TRBJ2-7, with 8 bases matching TRBD1. Germline values: CDR1 MNHNS, CDR2 SASEGT. This CDR3 has 13 residues. J gave up 3 bases and V 11 bases, and 9 bases lay outside the gene matches. The DNA for the CDR3 is TGTGCCGGCGGACAGGGCGATATCTACGAGCAGTACTTC. Translated: CAGGQGDIYEQYF.

This chain uses TRBV5-6 with TRBJ2-7; D possibly corresponds to TRBD2 (6 bases). The CDR3 totals 15 residues. Trimming took off 1 base at V and 2 bases at J, with 13 bases between the two ends. Germline V lookup: CDR1 SGHDT, CDR2 YYEEEE. The chain's CDR3 is CASSLSRRGAYEQYF. DNA for the CDR3: TGTGCCAGCAGCTTGTCACGGCGGGGTGCCTACGAGCAGTACTTC.

J is TRBJ2-5 and V is TRBV19; TRBD1 agrees at 7 bases. The ends lost 3 bases at V and 1 base at J; junction bases unmatched: 5. Germline CDR1 and CDR2: LNHDA and SQIVND (reference sequence). The CDR3 is made up of 15 amino acids. This CDR3 reads CASSMLGTAQETQYF. For the CDR3, the DNA is TGTGCCAGTAGTATGCTAGGGACAGCCCAAGAGACCCAGTACTTC.

The chain recombines TRBV5-1 with TRBJ2-5; TRBD1 is a possible D gene (5 bases). The germline V gene encodes CDR1 SGHRS and CDR2 YFSETQ. With 1 base removed from V and 7 bases from J, the gap between germline ends came to 14 bases. This CDR3 comprises 14 residues. Here the CDR3 reads CASSLIGVAGTQYF. CDR3 DNA: TGCGCCAGCAGCTTGATAGGGGTCGCAGGGACCCAGTACTTC.

The rearrangement uses TRBV7-9 and TRBJ1-5, with TRBD1 as a possible D gene (6 bases). The CDR3 is made up of 16 amino acids. CDR1 is SEHNR, CDR2 FQNEAQ, per germline (reference sequence). Deletions cut 5 bases from V and 0 bases from J, with 14 bases between. The CDR3 here is CASSPQTGYSNQPQHF. The CDR3, as DNA: TGTGCCAGCAGCCCTCAGACAGGATATAGCAATCAGCCCCAGCATTTT.

The CDR3 sequence: CASSNQGIGSPLHF. CDR3 nucleotides: TGTGCCAGCAGTAATCAGGGAATCGGTTCACCCCTCCACTTT. The chain is built from TRBV28 and TRBJ1-6; tentative D call: TRBD1 (5 bases). V was clipped by 5 bases and J by 9 bases, with 14 bases between them. Germline-derived CDR1 and CDR2 are MDHEN and SYDVKM. The CDR3 consists of 14 residues.

The chain carries TRBV28 and TRBJ1-3, with D tentatively TRBD1 (6 bases). With 6 bases removed from V and 8 bases from J, the gap between germline ends came to 14 bases. The CDR3 is made up of 13 amino acids. CDR1 and CDR2 (germline): MDHEN, SYDVKM. CDR3 loop: CASSLYRDDTIYF. CDR3 in DNA: TGTGCCAGCAGCCTTTACAGGGATGACACCATATATTTT.

The CDR3 region has the DNA TGTGCCAGCAGCTTCGCGCAATCGGAGACCCAGTACTTC. This gives the protein CASSFAQSETQYF. The chain uses TRBV5-6 and TRBJ2-5; D remains ambiguous. From germline, CDR1 is SGHDT and CDR2 YYEEEE. The ends were cut back, 2 bases at V and 5 bases at J, with 10 bases in the middle. The CDR3 is made up of 13 amino acids.

The V call is TRBV4-3, the J call TRBJ1-5, with D hard to call. The CDR3 has 14 residues. V dropped 1 base and J dropped 8 bases, with 12 bases sitting between them. Germline lookup yields CDR1 LGHNA and CDR2 YSLEER. CDR3 region: CASSQGRGREPQHF. CDR3 in DNA: TGCGCCAGCAGCCAAGGGCGAGGGCGTGAGCCCCAGCATTTT.

The chain has TRBV11-2 and TRBJ2-5; D might be TRBD1 (5 bases). Germline assignment: CDR1 SGHAT and CDR2 FQNNGV. CDR3 size: 15 residues. Between the trimmed V and J ends, which lost 4 bases and 4 bases, there was a span of 16 bases. CDR3 nucleotide sequence: TGTGCCAGCAGCTCCTATTCTCAGGGTGGAGAGACCCAGTACTTC. Translating it yields CASSSYSQGGETQYF.

The V call is TRBV30, the J call TRBJ2-3; 11 bases are shared with TRBD2. The V gene's germline CDR1 is GTSNPN and CDR2 SVGIG (reference sequence). Trimming took 5 bases from V and 6 from J; bases not matched to a gene: 10. The CDR3 contains 15 residues. The CDR3: CAWATSGALVDTQYF. The CDR3 DNA reads as TGTGCCTGGGCGACTAGCGGGGCGCTGGTGGATACGCAGTATTTT.

The chain joins TRBV5-1 to TRBJ2-7; D is undetermined. The CDR3 is 17 amino acids. CDR1 is SGHRS and CDR2 is YFSETQ in the germline V gene. V dropped 5 bases and J dropped 2 bases, with 23 bases sitting between them. The CDR3 sequence is CASSFTIGPGTTYEQYF. The CDR3 coding sequence is TGCGCCAGCAGTTTTACGATTGGGCCCGGCACCACCTACGAGCAGTACTTC.

The rearrangement links TRBV5-4 to TRBJ2-7; possibly TRBD1 for D (5 bases). CDR1 is SGHNT and CDR2 is YYREEE in the germline V gene (reference sequence). Trimming removed 1 base from V and 2 bases from J, with 13 bases in between. This CDR3 region has 15 residues. The CDR3 nucleotides read TGTGCCAGCAGCTTGACGACAGATGGACCCTACGAGCAGTACTTC. Protein sequence: CASSLTTDGPYEQYF.